This entry concerns a single TCR beta chain. The data were taken from a study of blood T cell repertoires in COVID-19. Study overall: The United States, Italy and Spain supplied acute and convalescent COVID-19 samples. The cDNA or gDNA used as material had been derived from T cells, B-cell-depleted T cells, or PBMCs.

The junction had 1 base not matched to a gene; V was cut back by 1 base and J by 1 base. Looked up from germline, CDR1 is SNHLY and CDR2 is FYNNEI. The CDR3 consists of 15 residues. Authors' processing steps: Reference gene primer amplification gave nucleated cell count estimates. The method was immunoSEQ multiplex PCR; TCRdb's version includes in-frame clones alone and lacks a portion of them. V and J calls and clone size are copied from that table; D and trimming were computed from the DNA. The sample has over 90,000 clones; 75% to 95% are singletons. The TCR sequence derives from a man in his fifties or sixties with acute or convalescent COVID-19. The gene calls are TRBV2 and TRBJ2-1; the match to TRBD2 covers 7 bases. Material for sequencing was peripheral blood. The CDR3 DNA follows: TGTGCCAGCAGTGAAGGCGGGAGATCCTACAATGAGCAGTTCTTC. This encodes CASSEGGRSYNEQFF.